This T cell receptor beta chain came from a study of prognosis after radiotherapy for stage I lung cancer. On the study more broadly: The non-small cell lung cancer patients were all regarded as unsuitable for surgery on medical grounds.

Germline CDR1 reads SGHVS; CDR2 reads FQNEAQ. The CDR3 loop spans 14 amino acids. The V end lost 5 bases, the J end lost 2 bases, and 11 bases lay between the germline ends. This clonotype qualifies as medium-sized. CDR3 of TCR beta was amplified from genomic DNA via a two-round multiplex PCR. Each TRBV and TRBJ gene had its own primer in the first PCR round. Each CDR3 protein gets one entry after TCRdb re-called the multiplex PCR reads with MiXCR. Of over 11,000 distinct CDR3 sequences detected, roughly 27% appear once; the ten largest clones hold roughly 13%. The origin of this receptor is a donor over 45 with non-small cell lung cancer. The sample consisted of PBMCs, taken before or after stereotactic body radiation therapy (not recorded which). The genes are TRBV7-8 and TRBJ2-3, with D possibly matching TRBD1 (5 bases). CDR3 region: CASSGEGDTDTQYF. CDR3 bases: TGTGCCAGCAGCGGGGAAGGGGACACAGATACGCAGTATTTT. The whole variable domain, filled in from reference TRBV7-8 and TRBJ2-3, reads GAGVSQSPRYKVAKRGQDVALRCDPISGHVSLFWYQQALGQGPEFLTYFQNEAQLDKSGLPSDRFFAERPEGSVSTLKIQRTQQEDSAVYLCASSGEGDTDTQYFGPGTRLTVL.